The 18 T cell receptor beta chains reported below all come from one sample, sequenced in a study of blood T cell repertoires in COVID-19. Libraries were prepared by immunoSEQ multiplex PCR; TCRdb keeps only in-frame clonotypes and omits some of them. The table records 95,000 to 100,000 clones, around 80% of them present only once. The material sequenced was peripheral blood. All receptors come from a human donor in a cohort sampled during active COVID-19.

The chain has TRBV6-4 and TRBJ2-2; D might be TRBD1 (5 bases). The CDR3 is 15 amino acids. The V end was cut by 2 bases, the J end by 7 bases, with 14 bases between. Germline-derived CDR1 and CDR2 are MRHNA and SNTAGT. In DNA form, the CDR3 reads TGTGCCAGCAGTGACAGGGGTTTTGAAGACGGGGAGCTGTTTTTT. Its protein is CASSDRGFEDGELFF.

This clone showed up just once. This chain links TRBV18 with TRBJ1-5; TRBD1 might be the D (5 bases). The germline V gene has CDR1 KGHSH and CDR2 LQKENI. The CDR3 spans 16 residues. The V end was cut by 6 bases, the J end by 7 bases, with 22 bases between. DNA for the CDR3: TGTGCCAGCTCGCGGGAGACCGCAGGGATAAACCAGCCCCAGCATTTT. Protein sequence: CASSRETAGINQPQHF.

The chain is built from TRBV29-1 and TRBJ1-5; the D gene is possibly TRBD1 (6 bases). CDR1 SQVTM and CDR2 ANQGSEA come from the germline V gene. The CDR3 length is 13 residues. V shed 6 bases and J shed 0 bases, with 9 bases lying between them. The CDR3 sequence: CSVGTSSNQPQHF. In DNA, the CDR3 is TGCAGCGTGGGGACAAGTAGCAATCAGCCCCAGCATTTT.

This clone showed up just once. This CDR3 reads CASSQEGQHYEQYF. In DNA, the CDR3 is TGTGCCAGCAGCCAAGAGGGACAGCATTACGAGCAGTACTTC. The V and J genes are TRBV3-1 (or the pseudogene TRBV3-2) and TRBJ2-7; 7 bases align to TRBD1. V shed 0 bases and J 4 bases; nucleotides not matched to a gene: 3. CDR3 length: 14 residues. Germline lookup yields CDR1 LGHDT and CDR2 YNNKEL (reference sequence).

This clone was seen more than once but under ten times. V and J are TRBV18 and TRBJ2-7; 10 nucleotides match TRBD2. Looked up from germline, CDR1 is KGHSH and CDR2 is LQKENI. Trimming at V came to 6 bases and at J to 7 bases, leaving 12 bases not matched to a gene. The CDR3 length is 15 residues. Written as DNA, the CDR3 is TGTGCCAGCTCCCCGGGGCTAGCGGGAGTTCTTGAGCAGTACTTC. Amino acids: CASSPGLAGVLEQYF.

V is TRBV5-8 and J is TRBJ2-5; 8 bases line up with TRBD2. Germline V gives CDR1 SGHTS, CDR2 YDEGEE. Trimming took 4 bases from V and 3 from J; bases not matched to a gene: 8. The CDR3 spans 15 residues. The CDR3 spells CASSLGSSGEETQYF. The DNA for the CDR3 is TGTGCCAGCAGCCTTGGTAGTAGCGGGGAAGAGACCCAGTACTTC. The full variable domain, completed using reference TRBV5-8 and TRBJ2-5, is EAGVTQSPTHLIKTRGQQATLRCSPISGHTSVYWYQQALGLGLQFLLWYDEGEERNRGNFPPRFSGRQFPNYSSELNVNALELEDSALYLCASSLGSSGEETQYFGPGTRLLVL.

The rearrangement uses TRBV28 and TRBJ1-3, with D perhaps matching TRBD1 (6 bases). The V end was cut by 4 bases, the J end by 9 bases, with 13 bases between. The CDR3 is 13 amino acids. Germline V gives CDR1 MDHEN, CDR2 SYDVKM. The CDR3 region has the DNA TGTGCCAGCAGTTCCGGACAGCCCTTCACCATATATTTT. Translated: CASSSGQPFTIYF.

The V gene is TRBV11-3, the J gene TRBJ1-1, with D possibly matching TRBD1 (6 bases). Germline V gene data show CDR1 as SGHNT and CDR2 as YENEEA. The CDR3 sequence is 14 residues long. V gave up 1 base and J gave up 0 bases, with 6 bases separating them. The DNA of the CDR3 is TGTGCCAGCAGCTTAGGGGGGCTGAACACTGAAGCTTTCTTT. Its protein product is CASSLGGLNTEAFF.

The chain is built from TRBV3-1 (or the pseudogene TRBV3-2) and TRBJ1-2, with D tentatively TRBD1 (6 bases). This CDR3 is built from 15 residues. CDR1 and CDR2 from the germline V gene are LGHDT and YNNKEL (reference sequence). The V and J ends lost 4 bases and 0 bases respectively, with 12 bases between them. The CDR3 nucleotides are TGTGCCAGCAGCCCATTGGACAGAACTAACTATGGCTACACCTTC. Translated: CASSPLDRTNYGYTF.

J is TRBJ2-7 and V is TRBV21-1; TRBD2 was called by the table and not checked on the DNA. TRBV21-1 is classified as a pseudogene. This CDR3 has 15 residues. The CDR3 loop is CASSKSGTSRGEQYF. Written as DNA, the CDR3 is TGTGCCAGCAGCAAATCCGGGACTAGCCGCGGGGAGCAGTACTTC.

This clone has only one observation. This chain links TRBV29-1 with TRBJ1-2, with D tentatively TRBD1 (5 bases). Germline V gene sequence: CDR1 SQVTM, CDR2 ANQGSEA. The CDR3 is 14 residues long. The V and J ends lost 7 bases and 2 bases respectively, with 17 bases between them. The CDR3 region has the DNA TGCAGCGGGAGCCCGAAGGGGAAGAACTATGGCTACACCTTC. Protein: CSGSPKGKNYGYTF.

The chain uses TRBV15 and TRBJ2-7, with 11 bases identical to TRBD1. V dropped 3 bases and J dropped 4; count of bases not matched to a gene: 5. The CDR3 is made up of 15 amino acids. CDR1 LNHNV and CDR2 YYDKDF come from the germline V gene (reference sequence). CDR3 amino acids: CATSRGTGGKYEQYF. In nucleotides, the CDR3 is TGTGCCACCAGCAGGGGGACAGGGGGGAAGTACGAGCAGTACTTC.

The chain is built from TRBV19 and TRBJ2-1; TRBD2 agrees at 10 bases. There are 17 residues in the CDR3. The V and J ends lost 3 bases and 7 bases, in that order; junction bases with no gene match: 12. Germline V gene sequence: CDR1 LNHDA, CDR2 SQIVND (reference sequence). The CDR3 DNA is TGTGCCAGTAGTATTTCCCCCCAGCGGGGGGGGAGAAATGAGCAGTTCTTC. Translating it yields CASSISPQRGGRNEQFF.

V usage is TRBV4-3 and J usage is TRBJ1-1; maybe TRBD1 (5 bases). V was pared by 1 base and J by 4 bases, with 10 bases between. The CDR3 spans 14 residues. Germline CDR1 and CDR2: LGHNA and YSLEER. The CDR3 protein is CASSQGGGGTEAFF. CDR3 coding DNA: TGCGCCAGCAGCCAAGGGGGCGGGGGCACTGAAGCTTTCTTT.

The chain employs TRBV6-5 and TRBJ2-2; the match to TRBD2 covers 7 bases. The V segment lost 4 bases and the J segment 0 bases; nucleotides outside the gene matches: 5. The CDR3 has 16 amino acids. Germline V CDR1 and CDR2: MNHEY, SVGAGI. For the CDR3, the DNA is TGTGCCAGCAGTTCCCCCAGCGGGACGAACACCGGGGAGCTGTTTTTT. It specifies CASSSPSGTNTGELFF.

V usage is TRBV7-6 and J usage is TRBJ2-7, with D possibly matching TRBD2 (5 bases). CDR3 length: 15 residues. The V and J ends lost 3 bases and 7 bases respectively, with 19 bases between them. CDR1 is SGHVS and CDR2 is FNYEAQ in the germline V gene. In nucleotides, the CDR3 is TGTGCCAGCAGCTTGGGCGGCGCAGGAGGAGAGGAGCAGTACTTC. This sequence encodes CASSLGGAGGEEQYF.

This clone was found a few times. The CDR3 reads CASSGVGTGGGTEAFF. CDR3 sequence (DNA): TGTGCCAGCAGTGGCGTCGGCACTGGGGGGGGAACTGAAGCTTTCTTT. The V and J genes are TRBV2 and TRBJ1-1, with a tentative D call TRBD1 (5 bases). Trimming took 4 bases from V and 5 from J, leaving 20 bases between them. Germline values: CDR1 SNHLY, CDR2 FYNNEI. The CDR3 contains 16 residues.

The V gene is TRBV6-2 or TRBV6-3, the J gene TRBJ2-1; 7 bases agree with TRBD1. J gave up 10 bases and V 6 bases, and 6 bases lay outside the gene matches. Germline V gene lookup returns CDR1 MNHEY and CDR2 SVGEGT. The length of the CDR3 is 12 residues. CDR3 sequence reads: CASSGQVQEQFF. The CDR3 DNA follows: TGTGCCAGCAGCGGACAGGTCCAGGAGCAGTTCTTC.